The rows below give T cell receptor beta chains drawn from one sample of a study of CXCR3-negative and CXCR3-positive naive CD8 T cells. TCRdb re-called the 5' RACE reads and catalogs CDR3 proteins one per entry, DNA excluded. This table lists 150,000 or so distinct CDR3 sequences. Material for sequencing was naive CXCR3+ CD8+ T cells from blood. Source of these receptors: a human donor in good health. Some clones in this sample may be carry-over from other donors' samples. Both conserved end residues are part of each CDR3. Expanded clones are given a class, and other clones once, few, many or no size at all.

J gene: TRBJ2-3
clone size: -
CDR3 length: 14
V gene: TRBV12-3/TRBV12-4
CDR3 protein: CASSLLDSTDTQYF

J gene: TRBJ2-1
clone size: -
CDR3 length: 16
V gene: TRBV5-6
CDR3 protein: CASSLLAGGRDNEQFF

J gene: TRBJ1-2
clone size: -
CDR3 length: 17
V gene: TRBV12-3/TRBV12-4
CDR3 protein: CASSFTMGQPINYGYTF

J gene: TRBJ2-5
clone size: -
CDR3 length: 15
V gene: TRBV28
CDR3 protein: CASTLSGVGQETQYF

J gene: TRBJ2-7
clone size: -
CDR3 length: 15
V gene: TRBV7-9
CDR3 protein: CASSRPEAGVTEQYF

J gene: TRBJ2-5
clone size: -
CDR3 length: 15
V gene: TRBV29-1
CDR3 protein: CSVEELSSGQETQYF

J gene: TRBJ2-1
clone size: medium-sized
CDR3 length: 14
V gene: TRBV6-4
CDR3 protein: CASSVSSEYNEQFF

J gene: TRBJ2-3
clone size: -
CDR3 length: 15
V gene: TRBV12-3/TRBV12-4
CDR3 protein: CASSSSTGTTDTQYF

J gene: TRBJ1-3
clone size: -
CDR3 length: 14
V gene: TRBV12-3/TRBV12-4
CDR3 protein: CASSLTTTGNTIYF

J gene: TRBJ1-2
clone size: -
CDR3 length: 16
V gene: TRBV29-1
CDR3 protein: CSVEDPETTRNYGYTF

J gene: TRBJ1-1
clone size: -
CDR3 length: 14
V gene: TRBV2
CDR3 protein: CASSEALRTKEAFF

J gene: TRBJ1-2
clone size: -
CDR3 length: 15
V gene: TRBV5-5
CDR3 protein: CASSLDPDRGLFTTF

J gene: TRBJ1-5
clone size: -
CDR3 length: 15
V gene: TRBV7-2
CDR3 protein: CASSPEWGAQQPQHF

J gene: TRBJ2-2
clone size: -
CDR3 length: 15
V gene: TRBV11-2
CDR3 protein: CASSPSQGVSGELFF

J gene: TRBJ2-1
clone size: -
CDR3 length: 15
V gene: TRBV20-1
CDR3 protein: CSASIWLAEYNEQFF

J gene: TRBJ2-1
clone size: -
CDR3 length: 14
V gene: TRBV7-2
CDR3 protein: CASSLVPASNEQFF

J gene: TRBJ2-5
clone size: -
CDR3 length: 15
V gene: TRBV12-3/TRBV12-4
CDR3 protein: CASSPFSGVLETQYF

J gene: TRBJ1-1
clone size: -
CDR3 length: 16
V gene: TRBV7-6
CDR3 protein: CASSLVGTGWNTEAFF

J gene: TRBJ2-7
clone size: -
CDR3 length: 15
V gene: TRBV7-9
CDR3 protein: CASSLVRGASYEQYF

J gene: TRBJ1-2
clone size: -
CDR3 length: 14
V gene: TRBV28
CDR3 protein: CASSLGRGSGGYTF

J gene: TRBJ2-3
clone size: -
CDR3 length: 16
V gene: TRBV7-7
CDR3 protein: CASSLSAERFTDTQYF

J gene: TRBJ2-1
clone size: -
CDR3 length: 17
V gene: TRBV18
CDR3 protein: CASSPGLAGSSYNEQFF